This T cell receptor beta chain was identified in a study of T cell responses to AZD1222 COVID-19 vaccine. Study observations and caveats: Rises in breadth and depth of Spike-specific TCRs came after two AZD1222 doses. Targets within unmutated variant regions were reportedly found for nearly half of spike-specific TCRs. CD4 TCRs associated with vaccination spanned spike, dominating at 160-218 and 743-854. None of the repertoires were sampled until the peak T cell response had passed.

Comments on this clone: Its target is not known.

The CDR3 contains 15 residues. Germline CDR1 LNHDA, CDR2 SQIVND (reference sequence). The V and J ends lost 5 bases and 3 bases, in that order; junction bases with no gene match: 8. Profiled with immunoSEQ multiplex PCR; TCRdb holds only in-frame clones, not every one. The sample includes approximately 120,000 clones, 80% to 90% of them seen just once. The source material was peripheral blood, sampled on day 0 of AZD1222 vaccination. The V and J genes are TRBV19 and TRBJ2-7; TRBD1 matches at 9 bases. The sequence derives from an adult in good health. The CDR3 region has the DNA TGTGCCAGTAGTGTGGACAGGGGCCCCCACTACGAGCAGTACTTC. This codes for CASSVDRGPHYEQYF.